Given below is one TCR beta chain in context. As yet, its antigen is unknown. Profiling relied on immunoSEQ multiplex PCR, and the TCRdb table lists in-frame clones only, not all of them. The table lists some 130,000 clones, roughly 85% of them singletons. This entry is derived from a study of T cell responses to AZD1222 COVID-19 vaccine. The study's findings and limits: Clonal diversity was possibly underestimated; the donors were predominantly white British and more often female.

This CDR3 is 10 amino acids long. Per germline, CDR1 DFQATT and CDR2 SNEGSKA (reference sequence). V was trimmed by 2 bases and J by 6 bases, leaving 5 bases between them. The chain links TRBV20-1 to TRBJ2-7; D is undetermined. The receptor was isolated from an adult in good health. This sample comprised peripheral blood, obtained on day 0 of AZD1222 vaccination. The CDR3 is CSARWGEQYF. The DNA for the CDR3 is TGCAGTGCTAGATGGGGCGAGCAGTACTTC.